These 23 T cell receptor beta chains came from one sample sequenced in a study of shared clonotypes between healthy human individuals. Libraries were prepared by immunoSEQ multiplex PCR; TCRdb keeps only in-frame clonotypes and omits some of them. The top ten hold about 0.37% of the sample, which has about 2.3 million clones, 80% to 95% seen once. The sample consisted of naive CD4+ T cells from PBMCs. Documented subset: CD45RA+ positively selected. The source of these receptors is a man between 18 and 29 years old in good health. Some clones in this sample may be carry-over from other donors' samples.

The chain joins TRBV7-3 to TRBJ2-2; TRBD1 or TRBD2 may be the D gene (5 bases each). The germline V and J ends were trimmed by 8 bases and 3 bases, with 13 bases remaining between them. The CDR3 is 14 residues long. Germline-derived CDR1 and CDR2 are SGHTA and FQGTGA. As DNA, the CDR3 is TGTGCCAGCGCTCCGGGACCTGACACCGGGGAGCTGTTTTTT. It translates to CASAPGPDTGELFF. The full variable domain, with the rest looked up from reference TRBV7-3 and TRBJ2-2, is GAGVSQTPSNKVTEKGKYVELRCDPISGHTALYWYRQSLGQGPEFLIYFQGTGAADDSGLPNDRFFAVRPEGSVSTLKIQRTERGDSAVYLCASAPGPDTGELFFGEGSRLTVL.

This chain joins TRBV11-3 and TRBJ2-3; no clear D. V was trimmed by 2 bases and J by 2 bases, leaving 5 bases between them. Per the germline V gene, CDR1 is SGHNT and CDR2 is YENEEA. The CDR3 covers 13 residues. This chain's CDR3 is CASSLSPTDTQYF. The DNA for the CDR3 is TGTGCCAGCAGCTTAAGCCCCACAGATACGCAGTATTTT.

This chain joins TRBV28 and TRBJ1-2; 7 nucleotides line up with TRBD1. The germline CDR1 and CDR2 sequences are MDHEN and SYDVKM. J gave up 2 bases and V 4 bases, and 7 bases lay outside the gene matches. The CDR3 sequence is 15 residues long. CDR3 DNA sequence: TGTGCCAGCAGTTCCGCAGGGGGACCAAACTATGGCTACACCTTC. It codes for CASSSAGGPNYGYTF.

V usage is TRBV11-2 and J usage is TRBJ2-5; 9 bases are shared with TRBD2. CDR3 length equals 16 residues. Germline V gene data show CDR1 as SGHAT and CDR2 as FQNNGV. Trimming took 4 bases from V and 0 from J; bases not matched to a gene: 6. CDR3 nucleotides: TGTGCCAGCAGCTCAGTCCGCGGGAGGGACCAAGAGACCCAGTACTTC. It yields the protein CASSSVRGRDQETQYF.

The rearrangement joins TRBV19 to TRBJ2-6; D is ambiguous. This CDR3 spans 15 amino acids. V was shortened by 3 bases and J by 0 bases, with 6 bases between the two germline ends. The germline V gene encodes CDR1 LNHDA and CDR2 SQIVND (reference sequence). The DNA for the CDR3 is TGTGCCAGTAGTATTGCCCTCTCTGGGGCCAACGTCCTGACTTTC. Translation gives CASSIALSGANVLTF.

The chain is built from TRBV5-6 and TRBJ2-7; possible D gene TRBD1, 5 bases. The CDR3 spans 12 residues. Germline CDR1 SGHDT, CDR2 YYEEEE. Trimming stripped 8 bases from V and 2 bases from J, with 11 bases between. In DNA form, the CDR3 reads TGTGCCAGTGCCAGGGAAACCTACGAGCAGTACTTC. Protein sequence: CASARETYEQYF.

The CDR3 coding sequence is TGCGCCAGCAGGATGGTCGGCAGCGGCAATGAGCAGTTCTTC. Translation: CASRMVGSGNEQFF. The chain joins TRBV5-1 to TRBJ2-1, with a tentative D call TRBD2 (5 bases). Germline V gene sequence: CDR1 SGHRS, CDR2 YFSETQ. The CDR3 totals 14 residues. The germline V and J ends were trimmed by 5 bases and 6 bases, with 15 bases remaining between them.

The CDR3: CASNNRNSGANVLTF. The CDR3 bases are TGTGCCAGCAACAACAGGAACTCTGGGGCCAACGTCCTGACTTTC. The J gene is TRBJ2-6, the V gene TRBV7-9; weak D call: TRBD1 (5 bases). Trimming removed 7 bases from V and 0 bases from J, with 10 bases in between. This CDR3 spans 15 amino acids. Per the germline V gene, CDR1 is SEHNR and CDR2 is FQNEAQ (reference sequence).

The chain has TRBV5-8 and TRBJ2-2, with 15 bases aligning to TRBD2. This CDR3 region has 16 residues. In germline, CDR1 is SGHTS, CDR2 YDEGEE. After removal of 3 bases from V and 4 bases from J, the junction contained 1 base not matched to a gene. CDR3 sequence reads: CASSSGLAGGTGELFF. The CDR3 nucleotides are TGTGCCAGCAGCTCGGGACTAGCGGGAGGCACCGGGGAGCTGTTTTTT.

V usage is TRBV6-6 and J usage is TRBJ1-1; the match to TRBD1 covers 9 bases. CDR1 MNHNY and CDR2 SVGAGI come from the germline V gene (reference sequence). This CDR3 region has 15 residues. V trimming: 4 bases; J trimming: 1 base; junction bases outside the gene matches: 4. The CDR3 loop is CASSSEGQGNTEAFF. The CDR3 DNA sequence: TGTGCCAGCAGTTCCGAGGGACAGGGGAACACTGAAGCTTTCTTT.

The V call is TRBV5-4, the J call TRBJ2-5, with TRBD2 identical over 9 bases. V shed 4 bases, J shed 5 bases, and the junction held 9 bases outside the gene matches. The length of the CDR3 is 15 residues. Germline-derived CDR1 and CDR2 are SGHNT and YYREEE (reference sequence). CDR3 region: CASSPIGGRVETQYF. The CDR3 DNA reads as TGTGCCAGCAGCCCTATCGGCGGGAGGGTGGAGACCCAGTACTTC.

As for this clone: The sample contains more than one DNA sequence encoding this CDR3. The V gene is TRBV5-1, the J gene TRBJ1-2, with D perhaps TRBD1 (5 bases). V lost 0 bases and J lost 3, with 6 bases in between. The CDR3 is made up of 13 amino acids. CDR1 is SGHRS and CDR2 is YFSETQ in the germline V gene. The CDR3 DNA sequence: TGCGCCAGCAGCTTGGTAGGGGACTATGGCTACACCTTC. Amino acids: CASSLVGDYGYTF.

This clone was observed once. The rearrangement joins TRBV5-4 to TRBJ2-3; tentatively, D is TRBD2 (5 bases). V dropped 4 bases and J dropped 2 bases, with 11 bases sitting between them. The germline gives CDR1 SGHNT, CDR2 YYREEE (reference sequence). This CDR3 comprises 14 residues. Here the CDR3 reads CASSLGRDTDTQYF. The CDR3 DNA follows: TGTGCCAGCAGCCTAGGCCGGGACACAGATACGCAGTATTTT.

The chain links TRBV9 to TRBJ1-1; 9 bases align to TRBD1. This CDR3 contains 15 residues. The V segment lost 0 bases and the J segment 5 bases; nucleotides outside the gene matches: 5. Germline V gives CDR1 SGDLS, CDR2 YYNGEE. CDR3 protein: CASSVGWTGVTEAFF. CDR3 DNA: TGTGCCAGCAGCGTAGGATGGACAGGGGTTACTGAAGCTTTCTTT. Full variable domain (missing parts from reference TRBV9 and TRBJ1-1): DSGVTQTPKHLITATGQRVTLRCSPRSGDLSVYWYQQSLDQGLQFLIQYYNGEERAKGNILERFSAQQFPDLHSELNLSSLELGDSALYFCASSVGWTGVTEAFFGQGTRLTVV.

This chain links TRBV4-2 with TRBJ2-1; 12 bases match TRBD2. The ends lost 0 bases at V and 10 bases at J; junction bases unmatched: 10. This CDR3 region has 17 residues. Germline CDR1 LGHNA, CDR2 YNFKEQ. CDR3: CASSQDARLAGVWEQFF. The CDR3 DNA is TGTGCCAGCAGCCAAGATGCGAGACTAGCGGGAGTATGGGAGCAGTTCTTC.

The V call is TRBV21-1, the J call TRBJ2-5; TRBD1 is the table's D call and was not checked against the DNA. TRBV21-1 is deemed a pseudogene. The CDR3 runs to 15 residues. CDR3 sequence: CASSNQGRGWETQYF. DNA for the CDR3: TGTGCCAGCAGCAACCAGGGCAGGGGTTGGGAGACCCAGTACTTC.

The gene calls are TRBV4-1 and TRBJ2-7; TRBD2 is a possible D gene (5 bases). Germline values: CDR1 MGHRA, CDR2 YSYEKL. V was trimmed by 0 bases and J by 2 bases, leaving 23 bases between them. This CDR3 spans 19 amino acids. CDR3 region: CASSQEASPGVPAAYEQYF. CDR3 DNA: TGCGCCAGCAGCCAAGAGGCATCCCCCGGGGTCCCGGCCGCCTACGAGCAGTACTTC.

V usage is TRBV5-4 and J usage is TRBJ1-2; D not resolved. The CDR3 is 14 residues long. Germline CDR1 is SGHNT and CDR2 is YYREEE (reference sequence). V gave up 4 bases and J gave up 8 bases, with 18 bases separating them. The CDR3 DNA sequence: TGTGCCAGCAGCCTTCCGTTAAGAGGCGTAGGCTACACCTTC. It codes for CASSLPLRGVGYTF.

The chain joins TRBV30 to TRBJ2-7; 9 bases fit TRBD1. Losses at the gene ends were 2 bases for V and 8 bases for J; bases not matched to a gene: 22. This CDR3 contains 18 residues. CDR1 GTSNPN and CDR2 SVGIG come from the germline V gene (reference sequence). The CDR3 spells CAWSLDTFPGQGVDKQYF. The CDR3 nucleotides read TGTGCCTGGAGTCTCGACACTTTTCCGGGACAGGGCGTCGACAAGCAGTACTTC.

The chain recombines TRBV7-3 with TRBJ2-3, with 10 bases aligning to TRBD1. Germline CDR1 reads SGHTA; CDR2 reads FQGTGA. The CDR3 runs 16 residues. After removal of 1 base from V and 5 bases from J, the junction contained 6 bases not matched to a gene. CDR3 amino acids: CASSLSGGTGEDTQYF. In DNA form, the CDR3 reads TGTGCCAGCAGCTTAAGTGGAGGGACAGGGGAAGATACGCAGTATTTT.

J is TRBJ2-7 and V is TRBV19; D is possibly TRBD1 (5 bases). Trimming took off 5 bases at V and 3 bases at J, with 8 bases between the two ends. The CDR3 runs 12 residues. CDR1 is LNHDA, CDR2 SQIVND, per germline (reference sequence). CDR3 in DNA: TGTGCCAGTAGTGACAGAGACTACGAGCAGTACTTC. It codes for CASSDRDYEQYF.

CDR3 sequence (DNA): TGTGCCTGGAGTGTGGCTAGCGGGAGGGCCACTGAGCAGTTCTTC. Translating gives CAWSVASGRATEQFF. V gene TRBV30 combines with J gene TRBJ2-1, with 12 bases identical to TRBD2. In germline, CDR1 is GTSNPN, CDR2 SVGIG (reference sequence). This CDR3 is built from 15 residues. The V segment lost 0 bases and the J segment 9 bases; nucleotides outside the gene matches: 6.

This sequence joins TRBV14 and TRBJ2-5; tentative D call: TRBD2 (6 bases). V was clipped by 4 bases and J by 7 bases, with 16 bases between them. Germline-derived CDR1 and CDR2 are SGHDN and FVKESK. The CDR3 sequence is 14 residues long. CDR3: CASSPGTGRWTQYF. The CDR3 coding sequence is TGTGCCAGCAGCCCTGGGACTGGCCGGTGGACCCAGTACTTC.